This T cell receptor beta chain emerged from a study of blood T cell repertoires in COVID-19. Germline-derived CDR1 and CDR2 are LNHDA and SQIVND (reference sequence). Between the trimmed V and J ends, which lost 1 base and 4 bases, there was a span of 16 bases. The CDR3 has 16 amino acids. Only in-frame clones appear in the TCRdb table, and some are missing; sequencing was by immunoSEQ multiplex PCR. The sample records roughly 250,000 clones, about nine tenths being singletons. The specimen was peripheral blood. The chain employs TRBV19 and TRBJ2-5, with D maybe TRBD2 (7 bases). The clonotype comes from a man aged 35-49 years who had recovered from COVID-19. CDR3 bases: TGTGCCAGTAGTATAGTCCTACGGGGGGCTGGAGAGACCCAGTACTTC. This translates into CASSIVLRGAGETQYF.